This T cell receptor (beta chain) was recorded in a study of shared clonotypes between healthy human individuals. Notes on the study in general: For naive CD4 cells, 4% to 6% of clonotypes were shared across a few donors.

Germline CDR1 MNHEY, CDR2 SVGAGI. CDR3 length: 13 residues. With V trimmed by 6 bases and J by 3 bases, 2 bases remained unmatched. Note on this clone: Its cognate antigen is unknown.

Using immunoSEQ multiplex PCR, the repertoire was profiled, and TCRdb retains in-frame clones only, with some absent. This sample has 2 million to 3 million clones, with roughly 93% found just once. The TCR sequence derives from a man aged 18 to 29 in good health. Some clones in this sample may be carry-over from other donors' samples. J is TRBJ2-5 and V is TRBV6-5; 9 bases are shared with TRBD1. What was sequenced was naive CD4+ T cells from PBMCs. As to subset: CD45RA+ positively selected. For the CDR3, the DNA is TGTGCCAGCAGACGGACAGGGGAAGAGACCCAGTACTTC. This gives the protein CASRRTGEETQYF.